The present TCR beta chain was sequenced within a study of blood T cell repertoires in COVID-19 (dated by TCRdb to the early 2020s). Some background on the complete study: Samples covering the acute and convalescent phases of COVID-19 were provided by collaborators in the United States, Italy and Spain. The material from the prospective study consisted of cDNA or gDNA derived from T cells, B-cell-depleted T cells, or PBMCs. Subjects who had been exposed to COVID-19, were actively infected with it, or had recovered from it provided the deeply sampled blood TCRbeta repertoires that made up the dataset. A freely available public database, intended as a resource for researchers studying the immune response to SARS-CoV-2, is where the repertoires were released. The samples were drawn from two sources: the first 160 participants of the ongoing ImmuneRACE study, and fewer than 1,500 subjects contributed by 6 global collaborators. The sample metadata nearly always contained a de-identified subject ID, COVID-19 status, age in years and sex. Where available, HLA class I and class II types were taken from metadata supplied by the sample provider and were not determined by assay-based typing.

One collaborating source in Seattle enrolled patients during active infection and followed them longitudinally through the course of disease. Each collaborating institution followed its own protocols to collect whole blood in K2EDTA tubes. For TCRbeta analysis, collaborators shipped samples in one of three forms: frozen whole blood, isolated PBMCs, or DNA extracted from either of those sample types. The paper's findings and limits, for the study overall: Clinical and demographic metadata were provided uncurated, with the amount varying by source and participant.

CDR1 and CDR2 are drawn from the germline V gene: MDHEN, SYDVKM. V is cut back by 7 bases and J by 8 bases, with 6 bases in the junction unmatched. The CDR3, from cysteine to phenylalanine, totals 13 residues. CDR3 DNA only is kept here, 39 bases in frame from base 1. TCRbeta CDR3 regions were amplified from genomic DNA using the immunoSEQ Assay, a bias-controlled multiplex PCR. Per the source publication's procedure: The number of nucleated cells in each sample was estimated by amplification of reference gene primers within the assay. Sequence reads were collapsed and filtered to measure the absolute abundance of every unique TCRbeta CDR3 rearrangement. For each sample, productive Simpson clonality was calculated as the square root of Simpson's diversity index across productive rearrangements. TCRdb provides this immuneACCESS table in a form limited to in-frame rearrangements. Some clones are lacking; in checked studies, under half of them reflect an unresolved V gene, and why the rest are absent is not known. D and trimming were read from the DNA, whereas the V and J calls and clone size are those reported in that table. In this sample the table shows about 280,000 clones, 65% to 90% of which occur a single time. The ten largest clones take up around 14% of the sample.

Concerning this clone: The antigen it recognizes is unknown. It has no much larger one-base neighbor in the sample; base qualities were not kept.

The chain couples TRBV28 to TRBJ2-1; 9 nucleotides in the junction match TRBD2. This receptor was taken from a woman in her 70s with COVID-19, enrolled during active disease. Sequencing input: peripheral blood. The DNA reads TGTGCCAGCATCCGCGGGGGGGGTGATGAGCAGTTCTTC. Its translation reads: CASIRGGGDEQFF.